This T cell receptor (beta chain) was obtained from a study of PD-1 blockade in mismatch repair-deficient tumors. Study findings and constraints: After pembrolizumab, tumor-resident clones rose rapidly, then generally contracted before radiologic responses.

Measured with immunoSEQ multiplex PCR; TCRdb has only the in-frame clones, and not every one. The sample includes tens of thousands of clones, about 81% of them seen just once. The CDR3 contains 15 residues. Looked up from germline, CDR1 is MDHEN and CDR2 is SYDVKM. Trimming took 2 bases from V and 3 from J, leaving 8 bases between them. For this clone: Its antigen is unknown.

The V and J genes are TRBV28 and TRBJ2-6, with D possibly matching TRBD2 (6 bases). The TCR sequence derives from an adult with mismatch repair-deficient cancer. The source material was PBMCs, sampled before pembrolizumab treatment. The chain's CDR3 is CASSLTGVGANVLTF. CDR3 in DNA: TGTGCCAGCAGTTTAACGGGGGTTGGGGCCAACGTCCTGACTTTC.